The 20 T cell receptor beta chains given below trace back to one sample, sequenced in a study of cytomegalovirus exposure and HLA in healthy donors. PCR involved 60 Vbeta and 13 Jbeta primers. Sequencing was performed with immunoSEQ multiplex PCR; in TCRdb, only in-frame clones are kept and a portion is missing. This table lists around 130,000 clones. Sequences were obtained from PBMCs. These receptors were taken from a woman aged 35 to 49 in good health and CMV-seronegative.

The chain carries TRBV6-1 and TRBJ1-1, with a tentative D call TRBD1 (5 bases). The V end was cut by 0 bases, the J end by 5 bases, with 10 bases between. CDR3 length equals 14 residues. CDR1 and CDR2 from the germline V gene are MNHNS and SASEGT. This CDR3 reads CASSEARDETEAFF. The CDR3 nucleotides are TGTGCCAGCAGTGAAGCCAGGGATGAGACTGAAGCTTTCTTT.

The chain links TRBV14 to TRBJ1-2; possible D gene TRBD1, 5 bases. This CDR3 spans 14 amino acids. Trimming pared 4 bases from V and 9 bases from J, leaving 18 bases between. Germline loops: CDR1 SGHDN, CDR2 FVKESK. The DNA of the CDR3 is TGTGCCAGCAGCCGTAGCGTAGGAGGGGCAAGCTACACCTTC. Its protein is CASSRSVGGASYTF.

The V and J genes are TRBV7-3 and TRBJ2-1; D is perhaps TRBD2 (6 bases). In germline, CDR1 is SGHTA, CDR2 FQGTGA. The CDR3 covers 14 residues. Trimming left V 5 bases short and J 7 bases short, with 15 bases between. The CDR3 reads CASSHQGGGNEQFF. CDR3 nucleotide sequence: TGTGCCAGCAGCCACCAGGGAGGAGGGAATGAGCAGTTCTTC.

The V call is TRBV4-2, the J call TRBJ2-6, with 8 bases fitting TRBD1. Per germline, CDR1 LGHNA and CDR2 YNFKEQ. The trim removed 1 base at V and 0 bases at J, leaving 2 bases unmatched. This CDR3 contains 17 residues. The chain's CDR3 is CASSQGQGASGANVLTF. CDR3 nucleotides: TGTGCCAGCAGCCAAGGGCAGGGGGCCTCTGGGGCCAACGTCCTGACTTTC.

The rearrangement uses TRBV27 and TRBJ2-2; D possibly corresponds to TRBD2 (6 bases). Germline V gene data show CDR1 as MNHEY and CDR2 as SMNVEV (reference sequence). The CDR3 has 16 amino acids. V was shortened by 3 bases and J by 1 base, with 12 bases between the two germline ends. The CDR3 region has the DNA TGTGCCAGCAGTTTTTTTGGGGGAGGGAACACCGGGGAGCTGTTTTTT. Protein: CASSFFGGGNTGELFF.

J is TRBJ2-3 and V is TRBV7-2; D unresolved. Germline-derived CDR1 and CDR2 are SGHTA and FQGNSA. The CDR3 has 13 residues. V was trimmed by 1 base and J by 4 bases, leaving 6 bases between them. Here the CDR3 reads CASSLGEADTQYF. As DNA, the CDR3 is TGTGCCAGCAGCTTAGGAGAAGCAGATACGCAGTATTTT.

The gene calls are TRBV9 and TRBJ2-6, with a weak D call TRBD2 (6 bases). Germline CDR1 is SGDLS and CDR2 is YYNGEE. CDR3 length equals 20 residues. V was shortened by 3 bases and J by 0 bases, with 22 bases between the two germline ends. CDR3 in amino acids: CASSARGLDVSSSGANVLTF. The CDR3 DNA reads TGTGCCAGCAGCGCTAGGGGACTGGACGTCTCAAGCTCTGGGGCCAACGTCCTGACTTTC. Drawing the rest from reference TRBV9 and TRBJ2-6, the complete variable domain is DSGVTQTPKHLITATGQRVTLRCSPRSGDLSVYWYQQSLDQGLQFLIQYYNGEERAKGNILERFSAQQFPDLHSELNLSSLELGDSALYFCASSARGLDVSSSGANVLTFGAGSRLTVL.

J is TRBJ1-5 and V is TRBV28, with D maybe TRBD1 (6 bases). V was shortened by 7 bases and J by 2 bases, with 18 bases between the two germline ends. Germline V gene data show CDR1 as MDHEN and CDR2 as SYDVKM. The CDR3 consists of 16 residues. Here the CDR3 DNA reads TGTGCCAGCACCCCCGTCCGGACAGTAGGCAATCAGCCCCAGCATTTT. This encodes CASTPVRTVGNQPQHF.

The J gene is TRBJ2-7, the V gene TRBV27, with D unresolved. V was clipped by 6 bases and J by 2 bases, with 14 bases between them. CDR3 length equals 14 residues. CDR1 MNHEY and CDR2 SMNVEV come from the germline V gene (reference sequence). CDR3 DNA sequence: TGTGCCAGCAGGACACCACGCTCAGCCTACGAGCAGTACTTC. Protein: CASRTPRSAYEQYF.

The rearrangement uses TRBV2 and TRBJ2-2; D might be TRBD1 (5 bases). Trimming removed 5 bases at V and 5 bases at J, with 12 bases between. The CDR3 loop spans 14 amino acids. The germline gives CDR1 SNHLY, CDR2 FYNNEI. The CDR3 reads CASSPQGGTGELFF. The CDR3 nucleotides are TGTGCCAGCAGTCCCCAGGGTGGGACCGGGGAGCTGTTTTTT.

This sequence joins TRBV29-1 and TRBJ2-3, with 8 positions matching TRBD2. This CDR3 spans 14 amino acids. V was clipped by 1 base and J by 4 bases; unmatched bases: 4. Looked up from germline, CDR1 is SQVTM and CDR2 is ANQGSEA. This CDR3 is CSVEGGGNPDTQYF. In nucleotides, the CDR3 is TGCAGCGTTGAAGGCGGGGGGAATCCAGATACGCAGTATTTT.

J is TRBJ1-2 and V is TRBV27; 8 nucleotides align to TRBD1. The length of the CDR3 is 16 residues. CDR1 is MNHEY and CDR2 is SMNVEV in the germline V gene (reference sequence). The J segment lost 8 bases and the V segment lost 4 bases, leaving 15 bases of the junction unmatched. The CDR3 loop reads CASSSGNNQGALGYTF. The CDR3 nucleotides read TGTGCCAGCAGTTCGGGCAACAATCAGGGGGCCTTAGGCTACACCTTC.

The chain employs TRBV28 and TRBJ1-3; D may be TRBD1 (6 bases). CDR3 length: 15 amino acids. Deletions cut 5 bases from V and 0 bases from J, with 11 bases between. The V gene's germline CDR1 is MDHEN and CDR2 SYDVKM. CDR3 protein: CASSPQGSSGNTIYF. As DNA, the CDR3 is TGTGCCAGCAGTCCACAGGGCTCCTCTGGAAACACCATATATTTT.

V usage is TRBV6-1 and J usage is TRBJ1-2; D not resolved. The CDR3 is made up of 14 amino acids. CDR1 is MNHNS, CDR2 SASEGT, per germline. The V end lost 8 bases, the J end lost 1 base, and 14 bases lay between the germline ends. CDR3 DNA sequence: TGTGCCAGCTGTGTAGAGCATATTAACTATGGCTACACCTTC. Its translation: CASCVEHINYGYTF.

The CDR3 DNA reads as TGTGCCAGCAGCTCGACAGACTATAATTCACCCCTCCACTTT. Translation gives CASSSTDYNSPLHF. V gene TRBV7-9 combines with J gene TRBJ1-6, with D tentatively TRBD1 (5 bases). Germline assignment: CDR1 SEHNR and CDR2 FQNEAQ (reference sequence). The CDR3 loop spans 14 amino acids. The germline V and J ends were trimmed by 4 bases and 3 bases, with 7 bases remaining between them.

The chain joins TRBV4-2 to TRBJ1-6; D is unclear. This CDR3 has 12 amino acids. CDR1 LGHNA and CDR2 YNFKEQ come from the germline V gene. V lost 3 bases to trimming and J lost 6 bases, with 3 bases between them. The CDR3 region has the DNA TGTGCCAGCAGCCACATTAATTCACCCCTCCACTTT. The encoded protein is CASSHINSPLHF.

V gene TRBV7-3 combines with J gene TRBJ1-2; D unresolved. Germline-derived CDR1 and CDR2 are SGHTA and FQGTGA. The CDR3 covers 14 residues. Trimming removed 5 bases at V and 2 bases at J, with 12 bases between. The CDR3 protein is CASSPEPGNYGYTF. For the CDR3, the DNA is TGTGCCAGCAGCCCGGAACCGGGGAACTATGGCTACACCTTC. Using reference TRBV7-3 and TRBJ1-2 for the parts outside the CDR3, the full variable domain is GAGVSQTPSNKVTEKGKYVELRCDPISGHTALYWYRQSLGQGPEFLIYFQGTGAADDSGLPNDRFFAVRPEGSVSTLKIQRTERGDSAVYLCASSPEPGNYGYTFGSGTRLTVV.

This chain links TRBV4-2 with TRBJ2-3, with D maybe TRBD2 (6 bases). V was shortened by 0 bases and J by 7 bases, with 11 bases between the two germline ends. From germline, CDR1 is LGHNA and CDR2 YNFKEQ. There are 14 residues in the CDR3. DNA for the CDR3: TGTGCCAGCAGCCAAGATCGGAGGGCCTATACGCAGTATTTT. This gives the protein CASSQDRRAYTQYF.

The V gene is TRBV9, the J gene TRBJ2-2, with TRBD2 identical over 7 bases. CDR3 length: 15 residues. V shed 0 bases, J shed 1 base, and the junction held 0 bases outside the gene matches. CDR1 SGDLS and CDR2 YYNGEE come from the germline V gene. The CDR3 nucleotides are TGTGCCAGCAGCGTAGCGGGGGGGAACACCGGGGAGCTGTTTTTT. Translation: CASSVAGGNTGELFF.

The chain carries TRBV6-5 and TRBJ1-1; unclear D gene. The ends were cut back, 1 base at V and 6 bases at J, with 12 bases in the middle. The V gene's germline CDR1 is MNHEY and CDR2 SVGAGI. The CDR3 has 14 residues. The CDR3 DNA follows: TGTGCCAGCAGTTACTATAAAGGGAGCTCTGAAGCTTTCTTT. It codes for CASSYYKGSSEAFF.